Following are 27 T cell receptor beta chains from one sample sequenced in a study of cytomegalovirus exposure and HLA in healthy donors. The PCR was carried out with 60 Vbeta primers and 13 Jbeta primers. Assay: immunoSEQ multiplex PCR; the TCRdb copy retains only in-frame clones and omits some. The sample shows almost 85,000 clones, roughly 78% of them seen only once. The sequencing sample was made of PBMCs. These receptor sequences come from a male donor in good health and CMV-seropositive.

V usage is TRBV7-9 and J usage is TRBJ2-5, with D maybe TRBD2 (5 bases). CDR1 is SEHNR, CDR2 FQNEAQ, per germline (reference sequence). The V end lost 5 bases, the J end lost 5 bases, and 18 bases lay between the germline ends. The CDR3 loop spans 15 amino acids. CDR3 DNA: TGTGCCAGCAGCCCTCACAGCGGCGGAGCGGAGACCCAGTACTTC. This codes for CASSPHSGGAETQYF.

This clone occurred a few times. The chain links TRBV7-3 to TRBJ2-1; D perhaps matches TRBD2 (6 bases). Germline V gives CDR1 SGHTA, CDR2 FQGTGA. The CDR3 spans 14 residues. The V end was cut by 6 bases, the J end by 6 bases, with 15 bases between. CDR3 bases: TGTGCCAGCAGTTCGGGACTCGGTGGCAATGAGCAGTTCTTC. Translation: CASSSGLGGNEQFF.

The V and J genes are TRBV6-1 and TRBJ1-1; 10 nucleotides align to TRBD1. This CDR3 spans 12 amino acids. The germline V gene has CDR1 MNHNS and CDR2 SASEGT. CDR3 nucleotide sequence: TGTGCTTCTGACAGGGGGCGTACTGAAGCTTTCTTT. This sequence encodes CASDRGRTEAFF.

The chain has TRBV7-2 and TRBJ2-3; 9 bases agree with TRBD1. J was trimmed by 2 bases and V by 6 bases; bases with no gene match: 6. This CDR3 comprises 15 residues. CDR1 is SGHTA and CDR2 is FQGNSA in the germline V gene. This CDR3 reads CASRDTGGFTDTQYF. As DNA, the CDR3 is TGTGCCAGCAGGGACACAGGGGGCTTCACAGATACGCAGTATTTT.

The chain is built from TRBV10-3 and TRBJ2-5; 13 bases map to TRBD2. Germline V CDR1 and CDR2: ENHRY, SYGVKD. V lost 10 bases, J lost 2 bases, and 4 bases stayed unmatched. This CDR3 is built from 14 residues. The CDR3 reads CASGLAGVQETQYF. The CDR3 DNA is TGTGCCAGCGGACTAGCGGGAGTTCAAGAGACCCAGTACTTC.

The rearrangement joins TRBV27 to TRBJ2-5; D perhaps matches TRBD1 (6 bases). The CDR3 totals 15 residues. Germline V gene sequence: CDR1 MNHEY, CDR2 SMNVEV (reference sequence). V was cut by 6 bases and J by 4 bases, with 18 bases left in between. In DNA, the CDR3 is TGTGCCAGCAGCCCTATTGGAGGACAGTTAGAGACCCAGTACTTC. This translates into CASSPIGGQLETQYF.

The chain joins TRBV5-1 to TRBJ2-7; TRBD2 agrees at 9 bases. The CDR3 runs 15 residues. In germline, CDR1 is SGHRS, CDR2 YFSETQ. V was clipped by 4 bases and J by 6 bases; unmatched bases: 11. The CDR3 loop is CASSPLLAGEGEQYF. For the CDR3, the DNA is TGCGCCAGCAGCCCCCTCTTAGCGGGAGAAGGCGAGCAGTACTTC. Complete variable domain (other parts from reference TRBV5-1 and TRBJ2-7): KAGVTQTPRYLIKTRGQQVTLSCSPISGHRSVSWYQQTPGQGLQFLFEYFSETQRNKGNFPGRFSGRQFSNSRSEMNVSTLELGDSALYLCASSPLLAGEGEQYFGPGTRLTVT.

This clone was found once. V usage is TRBV19 and J usage is TRBJ2-1, with D possibly being TRBD2 (7 bases). Germline CDR1 reads LNHDA; CDR2 reads SQIVND (reference sequence). V dropped 3 bases and J dropped 7 bases, with 22 bases sitting between them. CDR3 size: 17 residues. CDR3 coding DNA: TGTGCCAGTAGTATGTGGGGGGCGGCTAGCGGCAGTAATGAGCAGTTCTTC. This translates into CASSMWGAASGSNEQFF.

For the CDR3, the DNA is TGTGCCAGCAGTTTCCTCCTATCCATAACCGGGGAGCTGTTTTTT. Protein sequence: CASSFLLSITGELFF. The rearrangement links TRBV6-6 to TRBJ2-2; D gene ambiguous. Trimming shortened V by 4 bases and J by 5 bases, and 14 bases separated the two germline ends. The CDR3 is 15 amino acids. Germline V gene lookup returns CDR1 MNHNY and CDR2 SVGAGI (reference sequence).

This clone showed up just a few times. The V call is TRBV29-1, the J call TRBJ2-3; 8 bases map to TRBD2. Germline trimming cut 4 bases from V and 13 bases from J; bases unmatched to any gene: 13. Looked up from germline, CDR1 is SQVTM and CDR2 is ANQGSEA. This CDR3 is 13 amino acids long. The CDR3 spells CSVVVGASGRKYF. As DNA, the CDR3 is TGCAGCGTTGTTGTGGGGGCTAGCGGGCGAAAGTATTTT.

This sequence joins TRBV5-1 and TRBJ2-7; D is perhaps TRBD1 (5 bases). The V gene's germline CDR1 is SGHRS and CDR2 YFSETQ. The CDR3 loop spans 14 amino acids. The V end lost 5 bases, the J end lost 3 bases, and 15 bases lay between the germline ends. CDR3 region: CASSSRQGNYEQYF. As DNA, the CDR3 is TGCGCCAGCAGTTCCCGGCAGGGAAACTACGAGCAGTACTTC.

The chain links TRBV18 to TRBJ1-2, with 8 bases lining up with TRBD1. Germline CDR1 KGHSH, CDR2 LQKENI. J lost 2 bases, V lost 3 bases, and 5 bases had no gene match. The CDR3 length is 15 residues. For the CDR3, the DNA is TGTGCCAGCTCACCGGACAGGGTCGTAAACTATGGCTACACCTTC. This translates into CASSPDRVVNYGYTF.

The chain links TRBV7-2 to TRBJ2-7; 11 nucleotides agree with TRBD1. This CDR3 spans 15 amino acids. Trimming cost V 2 bases and J 3 bases; bases outside gene matches: 3. The germline V gene encodes CDR1 SGHTA and CDR2 FQGNSA. CDR3 sequence: CASSLMDRGRYEQYF. The CDR3 DNA is TGTGCCAGCAGCTTAATGGACAGGGGGCGCTACGAGCAGTACTTC.

This clone was seen once. The chain is built from TRBV5-1 and TRBJ1-3, with a weak D call TRBD1 (5 bases). Trimming pared 4 bases from V and 0 bases from J, leaving 14 bases between. The CDR3 is made up of 16 amino acids. CDR1 SGHRS and CDR2 YFSETQ come from the germline V gene. The CDR3 spells CASSQAGTASGNTIYF. The DNA for the CDR3 is TGCGCCAGCAGCCAAGCGGGGACCGCCTCTGGAAACACCATATATTTT.

This clone appeared a few times. J is TRBJ1-1 and V is TRBV28; 7 bases map to TRBD1. CDR1 is MDHEN and CDR2 is SYDVKM in the germline V gene. Trimming at V came to 3 bases and at J to 5 bases, leaving 6 bases not matched to a gene. CDR3 length: 14 residues. CDR3 nucleotide sequence: TGTGCCAGCAGTTTCCCGACGACAGGGACTGAAGCTTTCTTT. It yields the protein CASSFPTTGTEAFF.

J is TRBJ2-5 and V is TRBV6-5; possible D gene TRBD1, 6 bases. The CDR3 extends over 14 amino acids. Trimming shortened V by 6 bases and J by 3 bases, and 14 bases separated the two germline ends. In germline, CDR1 is MNHEY, CDR2 SVGAGI. The CDR3 coding sequence is TGTGCCAGCAGGGGAACAGGGTTCAAAGAGACCCAGTACTTC. The encoded protein is CASRGTGFKETQYF.

The gene calls are TRBV2 and TRBJ2-7, with 7 bases fitting TRBD1. V dropped 4 bases and J dropped 2; count of bases not matched to a gene: 5. CDR1 SNHLY and CDR2 FYNNEI come from the germline V gene. The CDR3 contains 14 residues. CDR3 amino acids: CASSAGQQTYEQYF. CDR3 bases: TGTGCCAGCAGTGCGGGACAGCAAACCTACGAGCAGTACTTC.

The chain combines TRBV6-1 with TRBJ1-4; D gene uncertain. Trimming removed 11 bases at V and 6 bases at J, with 19 bases between. CDR3 size: 14 residues. Germline loops: CDR1 MNHNS, CDR2 SASEGT. For the CDR3, the DNA is TGTGCCTCGGGAGGATGGGGTGCGGATGAAAAACTGTTTTTT. This translates into CASGGWGADEKLFF.

The chain recombines TRBV19 with TRBJ2-1; TRBD2 matches 11 bases. This CDR3 has 13 amino acids. In germline, CDR1 is LNHDA, CDR2 SQIVND (reference sequence). J gave up 9 bases and V 7 bases, and 5 bases lay outside the gene matches. As DNA, the CDR3 is TGTGCCAGTAAGGTACTAGCGGGAGTTGAGCAGTTCTTC. Protein product: CASKVLAGVEQFF.

This chain links TRBV9 with TRBJ2-5; 9 bases fit TRBD1. The junction had 3 bases not matched to a gene; V was cut back by 4 bases and J by 2 bases. Germline CDR1 SGDLS, CDR2 YYNGEE. The CDR3 sequence is 14 residues long. CDR3 in DNA: TGTGCCAGCAGCCGAGGACAGGGGCAAGAGACCCAGTACTTC. It is translated as CASSRGQGQETQYF.

V is TRBV14 and J is TRBJ2-3; 10 nucleotides line up with TRBD2. This CDR3 comprises 17 residues. Germline-derived CDR1 and CDR2 are SGHDN and FVKESK. J lost 2 bases, V lost 1 base, and 6 bases had no gene match. The CDR3 region is CASSQVRAGGFTDTQYF. The DNA for the CDR3 is TGTGCCAGCAGCCAAGTAAGAGCGGGAGGGTTCACAGATACGCAGTATTTT.

This clone was picked up a small number of times. The same CDR3 arises from other DNA sequences in this sample as well. The rearrangement joins TRBV7-9 to TRBJ2-7; 14 nucleotides agree with TRBD2. The CDR3 is 15 amino acids. Germline assignment: CDR1 SEHNR and CDR2 FQNEAQ (reference sequence). Trimming took 5 bases from V and 3 from J; bases not matched to a gene: 3. The CDR3 spells CASSPGLAGVYEQYF. The DNA of the CDR3 is TGTGCCAGCAGCCCGGGACTAGCGGGAGTCTACGAGCAGTACTTC.

CDR3 nucleotide sequence: TGTGCCAGTAGCTCTGAACGGGGTAATCAGCCCCAGCATTTT. Translating gives CASSSERGNQPQHF. The rearrangement uses TRBV19 and TRBJ1-5; no clear D. The CDR3 is made up of 14 amino acids. V was trimmed by 6 bases and J by 4 bases, leaving 13 bases between them. Germline CDR1 is LNHDA and CDR2 is SQIVND (reference sequence).

This clone was observed a few times. The genes are TRBV5-1 and TRBJ2-1; the D is unclear. The V and J ends lost 7 bases and 6 bases respectively, with 17 bases between them. From germline, CDR1 is SGHRS and CDR2 YFSETQ. The CDR3 totals 14 residues. Here the CDR3 DNA reads TGCGCCAGCCGGGTCGCGATCGTAGGCAATGAGCAGTTCTTC. Its protein is CASRVAIVGNEQFF.

This clone was seen a handful of times. The rearrangement joins TRBV9 to TRBJ1-3; D is unclear. Germline V gene sequence: CDR1 SGDLS, CDR2 YYNGEE. The V and J ends lost 2 bases and 2 bases respectively, with 8 bases between them. The CDR3 is 14 residues long. DNA of the CDR3: TGTGCCAGCAGCGTCCAGGAGGCTGGAAACACCATATATTTT. Its translation: CASSVQEAGNTIYF.

This rearrangement joins TRBV10-3 to TRBJ2-6, with 7 bases lining up with TRBD1. The germline V gene has CDR1 ENHRY and CDR2 SYGVKD. This CDR3 spans 16 amino acids. The V segment lost 6 bases and the J segment 0 bases; nucleotides outside the gene matches: 5. CDR3 sequence reads: CAIRGQISSGANVLTF. For the CDR3, the DNA is TGTGCCATCAGGGGACAGATTTCCTCTGGGGCCAACGTCCTGACTTTC.

This chain uses TRBV28 with TRBJ2-7, with D tentatively TRBD1 (6 bases). Germline assignment: CDR1 MDHEN and CDR2 SYDVKM. V was pared by 7 bases and J by 4 bases, with 17 bases between. The CDR3 consists of 14 residues. The CDR3 DNA sequence: TGTGCCAGCATCGAACAGGGTGGAACTTACGAGCAGTACTTC. Translation: CASIEQGGTYEQYF. The full variable domain, rest sourced from reference TRBV28 and TRBJ2-7, is DVKVTQSSRYLVKRTGEKVFLECVQDMDHENMFWYRQDPGLGLRLIYFSYDVKMKEKGDIPEGYSVSREKKERFSLILESASTNQTSMYLCASIEQGGTYEQYFGPGTRLTVT.